One and the same sample provided the 3 T cell receptor beta chains below, sequenced in a study of shared clonotypes between healthy human individuals. Using immunoSEQ multiplex PCR, the repertoire was profiled, and TCRdb retains in-frame clones only, with some absent. Here the sample spans approximately 1,500,000 clones, roughly 95% being singletons. Sequencing used naive CD4+ T cells sorted from blood. The subset was: CD45RA+ positively selected. The source is a man between 25 and 39 years old in good health.

The chain's CDR3 is CASSEKGGVPPNEQFF. CDR3 sequence (DNA): TGTGCCAGCAGTGAAAAGGGTGGAGTACCCCCTAATGAGCAGTTCTTC. The chain links TRBV2 to TRBJ2-1, with unresolved D. V was clipped by 2 bases and J by 7 bases, with 18 bases between them. From germline, CDR1 is SNHLY and CDR2 FYNNEI. This CDR3 is built from 16 residues.

The V call is TRBV5-8, the J call TRBJ1-2; D gene unclear. The CDR3 has 12 amino acids. The V end lost 5 bases, the J end lost 1 base, and 6 bases lay between the germline ends. Germline V lookup: CDR1 SGHTS, CDR2 YDEGEE. CDR3 protein: CASRGFNYGYTF. The DNA for the CDR3 is TGTGCCAGCAGGGGGTTTAACTATGGCTACACCTTC.

The chain is built from TRBV9 and TRBJ2-4, with 14 bases lining up with TRBD2. The CDR3 is made up of 16 amino acids. The trim removed 4 bases at V and 7 bases at J, leaving 7 bases unmatched. Per germline, CDR1 SGDLS and CDR2 YYNGEE. CDR3 in amino acids: CASSLGLAGVENIQYF. The CDR3 DNA follows: TGTGCCAGCAGCTTGGGACTAGCGGGAGTTGAGAACATTCAGTACTTC.